These T cell receptor beta chains were read from a single sample in a study of T cells in Graves' hyperthyroidism and ophthalmopathy. Each CDR3 protein is one row after TCRdb ran MiXCR on the multiplex PCR reads. This table holds 90,000 to 120,000 distinct CDR3 sequences, approximately 15% found once. Sequencing was carried out using blood. These TCRs come from a woman in her fifties or sixties with Graves' hyperthyroidism. The CDR3 runs from the conserved cysteine through the conserved F or W. A D gene is named only where the DNA matches it firmly. Clone size, where shown, is once, few, many, or a class for clones that have expanded.

v_gene	j_gene	abundance	d_gene	CDR3nt	CDR3aa
TRBV6-5	TRBJ2-1	many	NA	TGTGCCAGCAGTTACTCAGGGTCGCTATACAATGAGCAGTTCTTC	CASSYSGSLYNEQFF
TRBV24-1	TRBJ2-1	NA	TRBD1	TGTGCCACCGCCGGGACAGATGCATACAATGAGCAGTTCTTC	CATAGTDAYNEQFF
TRBV28	TRBJ1-1	many	NA	TGTGCCAGCAGTTTAAGGGGTCGGAACACTGAAGCTTTCTTT	CASSLRGRNTEAFF
TRBV13	TRBJ2-1	NA	NA	TGTGCCAGCAGCGAAGACATGTACAGGAACAATGAGCAGTTCTTC	CASSEDMYRNNEQFF
TRBV2	TRBJ2-1	many	TRBD2	TGTGCCAGCAGCGCCGGGACTAACAATGAGCAGTTCTTC	CASSAGTNNEQFF
TRBV28	TRBJ1-5	many	NA	TGTGCCAGCAGGAATAGCAATCAGCCCCAGCATTTT	CASRNSNQPQHF
TRBV7-9	TRBJ2-5	few	NA	TGTGCCACCAGCCACAAGTTGATGGACACCCAAGAGACCCAGTACTTC	CATSHKLMDTQETQYF
TRBV18	TRBJ1-2	many	NA	TGTGCCAGCTCAAATGTCAGAGGCGGAGAGACTAACTATGGCTACACCTTC	CASSNVRGGETNYGYTF
TRBV10-3	TRBJ2-6	many	NA	TGTGCCATCACCGCATGGACAGCGGCGGGTGGGGCCAACGTCCTGACTTTC	CAITAWTAAGGANVLTF
TRBV11-2	TRBJ1-6	many	NA	TGTGCCAGCAGCCCCCCTGGGGGTCTCCTCCACTTT	CASSPPGGLLHF
TRBV28	TRBJ2-7	NA	NA	TGTGCCAGCAGTGTTAGCCGTACCAATCCCTACGAGCAGTACTTC	CASSVSRTNPYEQYF
TRBV11-2	TRBJ1-1	NA	NA	TGTGCCAGCATCCGATTAGGGGCTTCCACTGAAGCTTTCTTT	CASIRLGASTEAFF
TRBV7-9	TRBJ2-3	many	TRBD2	TGTGCCAGCAGCTCGCTTAGCGGGCCGAATGGCGATACGCAGTATTTT	CASSSLSGPNGDTQYF
TRBV29-1	TRBJ2-7	many	TRBD2	TGCAGCGTTGGACCTAGCGGGACCTACGAGCAGTACTTC	CSVGPSGTYEQYF
TRBV2	TRBJ1-3	many	TRBD1	TGTGCCAGCAGTGAAGGAGGGGGCGAGGGAAACACCATATATTTT	CASSEGGGEGNTIYF
TRBV5-1	TRBJ2-1	many	NA	TGCGCCAGCAGCTTGGCCAACGGGGGCCCCTACAATGAGCAGTTCTTC	CASSLANGGPYNEQFF
TRBV6-1	TRBJ1-1	many	NA	TGTGCCAGCAGGGATTCGGGGGCAGCGAACACTGAAGCTTTCTTT	CASRDSGAANTEAFF
TRBV7-9	TRBJ2-3	many	NA	TGTGCCAGCAGCCCCCCCGGCAGGGGCGGGGATACGCAGTATTTT	CASSPPGRGGDTQYF